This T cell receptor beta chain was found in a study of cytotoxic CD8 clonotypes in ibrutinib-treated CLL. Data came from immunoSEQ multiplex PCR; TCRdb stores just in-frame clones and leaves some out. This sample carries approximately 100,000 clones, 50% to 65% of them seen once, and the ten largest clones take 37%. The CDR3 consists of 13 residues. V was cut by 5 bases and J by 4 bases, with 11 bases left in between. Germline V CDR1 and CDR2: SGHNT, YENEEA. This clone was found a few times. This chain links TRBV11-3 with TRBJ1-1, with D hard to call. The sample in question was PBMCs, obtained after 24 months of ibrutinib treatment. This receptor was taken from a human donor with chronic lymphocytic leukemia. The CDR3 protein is CASSPNMATEAFF. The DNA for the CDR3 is TGTGCCAGCAGCCCTAATATGGCCACTGAAGCTTTCTTT.